This T cell receptor (beta chain) was profiled in a study of CD8 T cells in ankylosing spondylitis. Germline V gene lookup returns CDR1 MNHEY and CDR2 SVGEGT. The V gene end was trimmed by 6 bases and the J gene end by 3 bases; junction bases not matched to a gene: 8. This CDR3 is built from 15 residues. Study-wide findings and caveats: Characteristic of ankylosing spondylitis blood, it appeared, was a TCR beta motif comprising fewer than 10 highly homologous variants.

TCRdb called the 5' RACE reads again in MiXCR, with one record for every CDR3 protein. There are hundreds of thousands of distinct CDR3 sequences in the sample; about 11% occur only once, and more than 0.5% lies in the top ten. A remark on this clonotype: The antigen remains unidentified.

Sequenced material: blood, either unsorted or a sorted T cell fraction (not recorded which). The source of this sequence is a male donor with ankylosing spondylitis. This rearrangement joins TRBV6-2 or TRBV6-3 to TRBJ1-1; 9 bases match TRBD1. For the CDR3, the DNA is TGTGCCAGCAGCCGTGGACAGGGGAGCGACACTGAAGCTTTCTTT. It codes for CASSRGQGSDTEAFF.